Here is one T cell receptor beta chain with its context. Measured with immunoSEQ multiplex PCR; TCRdb has only the in-frame clones, and not every one. The profile covers some 660,000 clones, with over 75% appearing a single time and under 0.01% taken by the ten largest. Germline V gene lookup returns CDR1 SGHTA and CDR2 FQGNSA. This CDR3 has 15 residues. The J segment lost 1 base and the V segment lost 5 bases, leaving 6 bases of the junction unmatched. The sample belongs to a study of shared T cell receptors in the human thymus. The same sample was also studied in work on human thymus T cells. That report notes: Resected material from corrective heart surgery provided the thymus tissue analysed. Use of V and J genes seemed skewed within the thymic and blood repertoires. As related research reported, thymic repertoires overlapped highly among unrelated individuals.

The chain recombines TRBV7-2 with TRBJ2-7; 9 nucleotides line up with TRBD1. This TCR derives from a boy in the first two years of life with a congenital heart defect. Sequencing was carried out using thymocytes. CDR3 residues: CASSKSGTGSYEQYF. The CDR3 DNA sequence: TGTGCCAGCAGCAAATCCGGGACAGGGTCCTACGAGCAGTACTTC.